The 30 T cell receptor beta chains below all came from one sample that was sequenced in a study of shared clonotypes between healthy human individuals. Assay: immunoSEQ multiplex PCR; the TCRdb copy retains only in-frame clones and omits some. The table includes 2 million to 2.5 million clones, about 90% detected once. The source material was naive CD4+ T cells from PBMCs. Subset indicated: CD45RA+ positively selected. The source is a young man in good health. Some clones in this sample may be carry-over from other donors' samples.

This chain joins TRBV7-6 and TRBJ1-3; no reliable D call. This CDR3 region has 16 residues. Germline CDR1 and CDR2: SGHVS and FNYEAQ. With 5 bases removed from V and 0 bases from J, the gap between germline ends came to 14 bases. Written as DNA, the CDR3 is TGTGCCAGCAGCCTAGGAGGGCGGCTCTCTGGAAACACCATATATTTT. Its translation is CASSLGGRLSGNTIYF.

This clone was detected once. CDR3 loop: CASRRQGAGNEQFF. The CDR3 nucleotides read TGTGCCAGTAGAAGACAGGGGGCAGGGAATGAGCAGTTCTTC. This chain uses TRBV19 with TRBJ2-1, with TRBD1 matching over 10 bases. Looked up from germline, CDR1 is LNHDA and CDR2 is SQIVND (reference sequence). The CDR3 spans 14 residues. Trimming at V came to 6 bases and at J to 7 bases, leaving 6 bases not matched to a gene. Filled out from reference TRBV19 and TRBJ2-1, the complete variable domain reads DGGITQSPKYLFRKEGQNVTLSCEQNLNHDAMYWYRQDPGQGLRLIYYSQIVNDFQKGDIAEGYSVSREKKESFPLTVTSAQKNPTAFYLCASRRQGAGNEQFFGPGTRLTVL.

The gene calls are TRBV19 and TRBJ2-2; 9 bases agree with TRBD1. The CDR3 has 17 residues. Germline V lookup: CDR1 LNHDA, CDR2 SQIVND (reference sequence). Trimming at V came to 5 bases and at J to 7 bases, leaving 14 bases not matched to a gene. CDR3 sequence reads: CASSQLPGQGGGGELFF. CDR3 sequence (DNA): TGTGCCAGTAGTCAACTTCCGGGACAGGGAGGTGGCGGGGAGCTGTTTTTT. Looking up the rest from reference TRBV19 and TRBJ2-2 gives the full variable domain: DGGITQSPKYLFRKEGQNVTLSCEQNLNHDAMYWYRQDPGQGLRLIYYSQIVNDFQKGDIAEGYSVSREKKESFPLTVTSAQKNPTAFYLCASSQLPGQGGGGELFFGEGSRLTVL.

This chain connects TRBV5-5 to TRBJ1-4, with D hard to call. CDR1 and CDR2 (germline): SGHKS, YYEKEE (reference sequence). The CDR3 is made up of 14 amino acids. Trimming took 5 bases from V and 0 from J, leaving 8 bases between them. The CDR3 DNA sequence: TGTGCCAGCAGGAGGACGGCAACTAATGAAAAACTGTTTTTT. As protein: CASRRTATNEKLFF.

This clone appeared once. V usage is TRBV9 and J usage is TRBJ2-3, with a weak D call TRBD2 (5 bases). CDR3 length equals 16 residues. Germline assignment: CDR1 SGDLS and CDR2 YYNGEE. Trimming cost V 4 bases and J 1 base, with 16 bases left between them. Here the CDR3 reads CASSSTPTEGTDTQYF. CDR3 coding DNA: TGTGCCAGCAGCTCCACCCCAACGGAGGGCACAGATACGCAGTATTTT. Based on the CDR3 plus reference TRBV9 and TRBJ2-3, the full variable domain is DSGVTQTPKHLITATGQRVTLRCSPRSGDLSVYWYQQSLDQGLQFLIQYYNGEERAKGNILERFSAQQFPDLHSELNLSSLELGDSALYFCASSSTPTEGTDTQYFGPGTRLTVL.

The rearrangement uses TRBV5-1 and TRBJ1-4; D ambiguous. Trimming pared 2 bases from V and 4 bases from J, leaving 9 bases between. The CDR3 is made up of 14 amino acids. CDR1 and CDR2 (germline): SGHRS, YFSETQ. The CDR3 coding sequence is TGCGCCAGCAGCTTTGGGCGAGGTAATGAAAAACTGTTTTTT. It codes for CASSFGRGNEKLFF.

The chain joins TRBV7-2 to TRBJ2-2, with D possibly matching TRBD2 (6 bases). The CDR3 extends over 13 amino acids. Trimming shortened V by 1 base and J by 13 bases, and 13 bases separated the two germline ends. Germline V CDR1 and CDR2: SGHTA, FQGNSA. The CDR3 is CASSLGQRVGLFF. CDR3 DNA: TGTGCCAGCAGCTTAGGACAGCGGGTGGGGCTGTTTTTT.

The genes are TRBV11-2 and TRBJ2-5; 7 bases line up with TRBD1. There are 17 residues in the CDR3. Trimming at V came to 3 bases and at J to 5 bases, leaving 15 bases not matched to a gene. Germline-derived CDR1 and CDR2 are SGHAT and FQNNGV. The CDR3 protein is CASSFLSLKTGLETQYF. In DNA, the CDR3 is TGTGCCAGCAGCTTTTTGTCTCTGAAGACAGGGCTGGAGACCCAGTACTTC.

The genes are TRBV28 and TRBJ1-1; TRBD1 matches 9 bases. Germline V gives CDR1 MDHEN, CDR2 SYDVKM. This CDR3 region has 13 residues. With V trimmed by 7 bases and J by 12 bases, 12 bases remained unmatched. As DNA, the CDR3 is TGTGCCAGCAACGCGCAGGGACAGGGAGTGACTTTCTTT. As protein: CASNAQGQGVTFF.

The CDR3: CALGQGGEKLFF. The CDR3 nucleotides are TGTGCTCTAGGACAGGGGGGTGAAAAACTGTTTTTT. This sequence joins TRBV28 and TRBJ1-4; 10 bases fit TRBD1. Germline assignment: CDR1 MDHEN and CDR2 SYDVKM. The CDR3 length is 12 residues.

The V gene is TRBV5-4, the J gene TRBJ1-2, with 7 bases identical to TRBD1. V dropped 4 bases and J dropped 5; count of bases not matched to a gene: 5. Germline V lookup: CDR1 SGHNT, CDR2 YYREEE (reference sequence). The CDR3 is 13 residues long. The CDR3 spells CASSPGQKYGYTF. Here the CDR3 DNA reads TGTGCCAGCAGCCCGGGACAGAAGTATGGCTACACCTTC. Drawing the rest from reference TRBV5-4 and TRBJ1-2, the complete variable domain is ETGVTQSPTHLIKTRGQQVTLRCSSQSGHNTVSWYQQALGQGPQFIFQYYREEENGRGNFPPRFSGLQFPNYSSELNVNALELDDSALYLCASSPGQKYGYTFGSGTRLTVV.

This clone is a singleton in its sample. The chain joins TRBV29-1 to TRBJ2-1, with D hard to call. Germline V CDR1 and CDR2: SQVTM, ANQGSEA. V was pared by 1 base and J by 3 bases, with 7 bases between. CDR3 length: 13 residues. The CDR3 loop reads CSVEAARYNEQFF. The CDR3 DNA follows: TGCAGCGTTGAAGCAGCCCGCTACAATGAGCAGTTCTTC.

This chain links TRBV4-2 with TRBJ1-5, with a tentative D call TRBD1 (5 bases). The V end lost 0 bases, the J end lost 3 bases, and 9 bases lay between the germline ends. Germline V CDR1 and CDR2: LGHNA, YNFKEQ. The CDR3 consists of 15 residues. In DNA form, the CDR3 reads TGTGCCAGCAGCCAAGATACCAGGGCCAATCAGCCCCAGCATTTT. Translated: CASSQDTRANQPQHF.

The J gene is TRBJ1-1, the V gene TRBV19, with unresolved D. Trimming removed 5 bases at V and 0 bases at J, with 10 bases between. The germline V gene has CDR1 LNHDA and CDR2 SQIVND (reference sequence). This CDR3 region has 14 residues. CDR3 DNA: TGTGCCAGTAGTCTAAACACGGTGAACACTGAAGCTTTCTTT. This translates into CASSLNTVNTEAFF.

The chain employs TRBV5-1 and TRBJ2-7; TRBD1 might be the D (5 bases). Germline CDR1 is SGHRS and CDR2 is YFSETQ. Deletions cut 5 bases from V and 2 bases from J, with 14 bases between. The CDR3 consists of 14 residues. This CDR3 reads CASRPTTGAYEQYF. The CDR3 DNA follows: TGCGCCAGCAGGCCTACCACAGGAGCCTACGAGCAGTACTTC.

V gene TRBV6-1 combines with J gene TRBJ2-5; D ambiguous. The germline V gene encodes CDR1 MNHNS and CDR2 SASEGT. V shed 6 bases and J shed 3 bases, with 17 bases lying between them. This CDR3 contains 15 residues. The CDR3 is CASSDGPGDEETQYF. The CDR3 nucleotides read TGTGCCAGCAGCGATGGACCGGGTGATGAAGAGACCCAGTACTTC.

The gene calls are TRBV19 and TRBJ2-1; the match to TRBD2 covers 8 bases. The ends lost 7 bases at V and 8 bases at J; junction bases unmatched: 7. The germline V gene encodes CDR1 LNHDA and CDR2 SQIVND (reference sequence). This CDR3 comprises 13 residues. In nucleotides, the CDR3 is TGTGCCAGTACCGGGAGGGCCGGTGATGAGCAGTTCTTC. It codes for CASTGRAGDEQFF. Full variable domain (rest looked up from reference TRBV19 and TRBJ2-1): DGGITQSPKYLFRKEGQNVTLSCEQNLNHDAMYWYRQDPGQGLRLIYYSQIVNDFQKGDIAEGYSVSREKKESFPLTVTSAQKNPTAFYLCASTGRAGDEQFFGPGTRLTVL.

The chain joins TRBV6-1 to TRBJ2-2; D unclear. V was pared by 7 bases and J by 2 bases, with 11 bases between. This CDR3 is 14 amino acids long. Germline loops: CDR1 MNHNS, CDR2 SASEGT. The chain's CDR3 is CASNRTPNTGELFF. The DNA for the CDR3 is TGTGCCAGCAACCGGACGCCCAACACCGGGGAGCTGTTTTTT.

The chain recombines TRBV7-9 with TRBJ2-1; D is undetermined. The CDR3 has 13 residues. The V and J ends lost 4 bases and 9 bases respectively, with 13 bases between them. Germline CDR1 and CDR2: SEHNR and FQNEAQ (reference sequence). Here the CDR3 reads CASSYGRLTEQFF. The CDR3 coding sequence is TGTGCCAGCAGCTATGGAAGGCTGACTGAGCAGTTCTTC.

The chain combines TRBV28 with TRBJ1-5, with D possibly TRBD1 on 5 matching bases. The V and J ends lost 3 bases and 4 bases respectively, with 19 bases between them. In germline, CDR1 is MDHEN, CDR2 SYDVKM. The CDR3 spans 17 residues. CDR3 region: CASSFRLSRGVNQPQHF. CDR3 coding DNA: TGTGCCAGCAGTTTTCGGCTGAGTCGGGGGGTTAATCAGCCCCAGCATTTT.

This chain joins TRBV6-5 and TRBJ2-1; 9 nucleotides line up with TRBD1. Germline CDR1 reads MNHEY; CDR2 reads SVGAGI. The CDR3 sequence is 15 residues long. The V gene end was trimmed by 6 bases and the J gene end by 3 bases; junction bases not matched to a gene: 6. The CDR3 nucleotides are TGTGCCAGCAGCCCAGGACAGGGGTTCTACAATGAGCAGTTCTTC. It encodes CASSPGQGFYNEQFF.

The rearrangement uses TRBV7-2 and TRBJ2-5; 10 positions match TRBD2. Germline V lookup: CDR1 SGHTA, CDR2 FQGNSA. Germline trimming cut 4 bases from V and 5 bases from J; bases unmatched to any gene: 10. CDR3 length equals 16 residues. The CDR3 reads CASSSLNSGRRETQYF. CDR3 sequence (DNA): TGTGCCAGCAGCTCACTCAATAGCGGGAGGCGGGAGACCCAGTACTTC. The whole variable domain, filled in from reference TRBV7-2 and TRBJ2-5, reads GAGVSQSPSNKVTEKGKDVELRCDPISGHTALYWYRQSLGQGLEFLIYFQGNSAPDKSGLPSDRFSAERTGGSVSTLTIQRTQQEDSAVYLCASSSLNSGRRETQYFGPGTRLLVL.

This chain uses TRBV4-2 with TRBJ2-7, with unresolved D. The CDR3 extends over 13 amino acids. Between the trimmed V and J ends, which lost 1 base and 4 bases, there was a span of 8 bases. Germline-derived CDR1 and CDR2 are LGHNA and YNFKEQ. The CDR3 nucleotides are TGTGCCAGCAGCCAAGTGAAAGGGTACGAGCAGTACTTC. Its translation is CASSQVKGYEQYF.

The chain carries TRBV21-1 and TRBJ2-7; no DNA check was done on the table's D call, TRBD2. TRBV21-1 is marked as a pseudogene. The length of the CDR3 is 19 residues. This chain's CDR3 is CASSKALPETSGREAEQYF. CDR3 in DNA: TGTGCCAGCAGCAAAGCGCTTCCAGAAACTAGCGGGAGGGAAGCCGAGCAGTACTTC.

The chain joins TRBV7-2 to TRBJ2-3, with D possibly being TRBD2 (5 bases). Germline V gene lookup returns CDR1 SGHTA and CDR2 FQGNSA. This CDR3 has 12 amino acids. The V and J ends lost 4 bases and 3 bases respectively, with 5 bases between them. The CDR3 DNA follows: TGTGCCAGCAGCTCGGGAACAGATACGCAGTATTTT. This gives the protein CASSSGTDTQYF. Variable domain in full (rest from reference TRBV7-2 and TRBJ2-3): GAGVSQSPSNKVTEKGKDVELRCDPISGHTALYWYRQSLGQGLEFLIYFQGNSAPDKSGLPSDRFSAERTGGSVSTLTIQRTQQEDSAVYLCASSSGTDTQYFGPGTRLTVL.

The chain links TRBV28 to TRBJ2-7; 8 nucleotides align to TRBD1. The CDR3 length is 16 residues. The trim removed 4 bases at V and 1 base at J, leaving 9 bases unmatched. Germline CDR1 reads MDHEN; CDR2 reads SYDVKM. CDR3 loop: CASSSHGQGRSYEQYF. In DNA, the CDR3 is TGTGCCAGCAGTTCGCATGGACAGGGTCGGTCCTACGAGCAGTACTTC.

The rearrangement links TRBV7-6 to TRBJ2-5; no clear D gene. Germline values: CDR1 SGHVS, CDR2 FNYEAQ. Trimming cost V 1 base and J 5 bases, with 14 bases left between them. CDR3 length: 15 residues. The CDR3 region has the DNA TGTGCCAGCAGCTTAGATGGAGTGGCAGCGGAGACCCAGTACTTC. Its translation is CASSLDGVAAETQYF.

The rearrangement joins TRBV19 to TRBJ1-1; D may be TRBD1 (5 bases). Deletions cut 7 bases from V and 2 bases from J, with 20 bases between. The CDR3 has 16 amino acids. Per the germline V gene, CDR1 is LNHDA and CDR2 is SQIVND (reference sequence). In nucleotides, the CDR3 is TGTGCCAGTAAGACAGCTCCGGGGGGAGGAAACACTGAAGCTTTCTTT. Its protein is CASKTAPGGGNTEAFF.

This chain joins TRBV6-4 and TRBJ1-1; D call uncertain. Germline V gives CDR1 MRHNA, CDR2 SNTAGT. CDR3 length equals 14 residues. Trimming took 10 bases from V and 8 from J, leaving 23 bases between them. In DNA form, the CDR3 reads TGTGCCACCAAGGGTCCCCCGTGGCCCCACGAAGCTTTCTTT. As protein: CATKGPPWPHEAFF.

This chain links TRBV15 with TRBJ1-1; D remains unclear. Germline assignment: CDR1 LNHNV and CDR2 YYDKDF (reference sequence). The length of the CDR3 is 15 residues. Trimming took off 0 bases at V and 0 bases at J, with 8 bases between the two ends. CDR3: CATSREPRMNTEAFF. CDR3 nucleotide sequence: TGTGCCACCAGCAGAGAACCCCGAATGAACACTGAAGCTTTCTTT. The entire variable domain, with the rest obtained from reference TRBV15 and TRBJ1-1, is as follows: DAMVIQNPRYQVTQFGKPVTLSCSQTLNHNVMYWYQQKSSQAPKLLFHYYDKDFNNEADTPDNFQSRRPNTSFCFLDIRSPGLGDTAMYLCATSREPRMNTEAFFGQGTRLTVV.